This T cell receptor beta chain was identified during a study of response to subunit inactivated influenza vaccine. TCRdb called the RT-PCR reads again in MiXCR, with one record for every CDR3 protein. Here the sample spans hundreds of thousands of distinct CDR3 sequences, about 25% being singletons. The CDR3 runs 13 residues. Germline trimming cut 0 bases from V and 7 bases from J; bases unmatched to any gene: 3. CDR1 and CDR2 (germline): DFQATT, SNEGSKA (reference sequence). The V call is TRBV20-1, the J call TRBJ2-1; 7 bases match TRBD1. Specimen: CD4+ T cells sorted from PBMCs, collected around 5 days after vaccination. This clonotype was obtained from a man aged 45-60 years who received an inactivated influenza vaccine. DNA of the CDR3: TGCAGTGCTAGAGAAGGGGGCGAGAATGAGCAGTTCTTC. Protein product: CSAREGGENEQFF.